These T cell receptor beta chains were read from a single sample in a study of T cell responses to AZD1222 COVID-19 vaccine. This table comes from immunoSEQ multiplex PCR, and its TCRdb copy is limited to in-frame clones, with some not included. The top ten hold about 5.9% of the sample, which has 150,000 or so clones, less than 95% seen once. Sequences were derived from peripheral blood, sampled 28 days after the second AZD1222 dose. Every receptor here comes from an adult who received the AZD1222 COVID-19 vaccine. The CDR3 runs from the conserved cysteine through the conserved F or W. Clone size is stated in some rows and not others, as once, few, many or a class when expanded.

J gene	V gene	clone size	CDR3 protein
TRBJ2-7	TRBV3-1/TRBV3-2	NA	CASSHDDPLGVYEQYF
TRBJ1-3	TRBV19	NA	CAVRTPGYTIYF
TRBJ1-5	TRBV24-1	NA	CATSEGTGGNQPQHF
TRBJ1-1	TRBV27	NA	CASSPYRDRSNTEAFF
TRBJ1-5	TRBV4-2	NA	CASSQGFRQGQNQPQHF
TRBJ2-3	TRBV28	NA	CASSLPRLAGATDTQYF
TRBJ1-1	TRBV29-1	NA	CSGSSGVTEAFF
TRBJ2-2	TRBV3-1/TRBV3-2	NA	CASSPTLTGGNTGELFF
TRBJ2-5	TRBV29-1	NA	CSVVRGLAGGRETQYF
TRBJ2-5	TRBV5-6	NA	CASSLEGRLQETQYF
TRBJ1-5	TRBV19	few	CASSIVRRGWVNQPQHF
TRBJ2-6	TRBV4-1	once	CASSQPRAAWDGANVLTF
TRBJ2-5	TRBV6-5	NA	CASRLLEDETQYF
TRBJ2-1	TRBV7-2	once	CASSLDRGLQYNEQFF
TRBJ2-3	TRBV21-1	NA	CASSKRRGDGTDTQYF
TRBJ2-7	TRBV5-1	once	CASSPGGRGEQYF
TRBJ1-4	TRBV28	few	CASSSHVLIGGTNEKLFF
TRBJ2-3	TRBV9	once	CASSVDGSPDTQYF
TRBJ2-7	TRBV12-3/TRBV12-4	NA	CASSHDSSYEQYF
TRBJ1-3	TRBV10-3	NA	CAISREGRPSGNTIYF
TRBJ2-7	TRBV13	once	CASSSRQGREQYF
TRBJ1-4	TRBV12-3/TRBV12-4	NA	CASSLGGKLFF
TRBJ2-1	TRBV5-1	once	CASSFQREPRDEQFF
TRBJ1-2	TRBV11-3	NA	CASSLAAVKGYTF
TRBJ1-1	TRBV30	NA	CAWQGSPMNTEAFF
TRBJ1-1	TRBV30	once	CAWTRLTGGTEAFF